This T cell receptor beta chain was captured by sequencing in a study of spatial heterogeneity in lung cancer. Whole-study findings and limits: Estimates put coverage of tumor T cells 7% to 8.5% for alpha and roughly 12% for beta chains. Tumor mutation count correlated with how many alpha and beta TCRs expanded intratumorally.

This clonotype is deemed medium-sized. Its antigen remains unidentified. As to time point: sample taken at primary tumor resection. The donors, 72 patients with untreated early-stage non-small cell lung cancer, provided the samples. The CDR3 length is 12 residues. Germline V gene data show CDR1 as GTSNPN and CDR2 as SVGIG (reference sequence). Trimming took 1 base from V and 3 from J, leaving 5 bases between them. Each molecule of TCR cDNA was tagged with one unique molecular identifier. TCRdb reanalysed the 5' RACE reads using MiXCR and keeps one entry per CDR3 protein. The data show 4,400 or so distinct CDR3 sequences, with 6.5% to 8.5% seen just once and approximately 15% held by the top ten.

The chain has TRBV30 and TRBJ2-3; D is unclear. This specimen consisted of lung tumor tissue, obtained at surgery. The source is a female donor with early-stage non-small cell lung cancer. The CDR3: CAWSGGTDTQYF. The CDR3 coding sequence is TGTGCCTGGAGTGGGGGTACAGATACGCAGTATTTT.